This is a list of T cell receptor beta chains from one sample in a study of cytomegalovirus exposure and HLA in healthy donors. Libraries were prepared by immunoSEQ multiplex PCR; TCRdb keeps only in-frame clonotypes and omits some of them. The sample has hundreds of thousands of clones, 60% to 80% seen once; the top ten hold 3.5% to 4%. Sequenced material: PBMCs. The receptors originated from a male donor in good health and CMV-seronegative. CDR3s include the opening cysteine and the closing phenylalanine or tryptophan. Fields, in order: clone size, D gene, J gene, V gene, CDR3 DNA, CDR3 protein. A D gene is named only where the DNA matches it firmly. Clone size appears in some rows only: once, few, many, or a class for an expanded clone.

clone_size: few; d_call: TRBD1; j_call: TRBJ1-2; v_call: TRBV6-1; cdr3_nt: TGTGCCAGCAGCCCCACAGGGGCGGGTGGCTACACCTTC; cdr3_aa: CASSPTGAGGYTF
clone_size: -; d_call: -; j_call: TRBJ1-1; v_call: TRBV7-3; cdr3_nt: TGTGCCAGCAGCTTAAGACCCAGCGCGAACACTGAAGCTTTCTTT; cdr3_aa: CASSLRPSANTEAFF
clone_size: once; d_call: -; j_call: TRBJ1-1; v_call: TRBV11-2; cdr3_nt: TGTGCCAGCAGCTTGGACGGGAGGGAGGACACTGAAGCTTTCTTT; cdr3_aa: CASSLDGREDTEAFF
clone_size: -; d_call: TRBD1; j_call: TRBJ1-2; v_call: TRBV29-1; cdr3_nt: TGCAGCGCCCGACAGGGGGATGGCTACACCTTC; cdr3_aa: CSARQGDGYTF
clone_size: -; d_call: -; j_call: TRBJ2-7; v_call: TRBV10-1; cdr3_nt: TGCGCCAGCAGTGCCAGGGGATACGAGCAGTACTTC; cdr3_aa: CASSARGYEQYF
clone_size: -; d_call: -; j_call: TRBJ1-2; v_call: TRBV6-5; cdr3_nt: TGTGCCAGCAGTGAAGGGAGGGTTTTGGGCTACACCTTC; cdr3_aa: CASSEGRVLGYTF
clone_size: -; d_call: -; j_call: TRBJ1-2; v_call: TRBV28; cdr3_nt: TGTGCCAGCAGTTTAGAATGGAGGGGCTACACCTTC; cdr3_aa: CASSLEWRGYTF
clone_size: -; d_call: -; j_call: TRBJ1-5; v_call: TRBV30; cdr3_nt: TGTGCCTGGAGCTTCGGAGGGAGACAGACCAATCGGCCCCAGCATTTT; cdr3_aa: CAWSFGGRQTNRPQHF
clone_size: -; d_call: TRBD1; j_call: TRBJ2-1; v_call: TRBV19; cdr3_nt: TGTGCCACCCGGGGACAGGGGTTCTACAATGAGCAGTTCTTC; cdr3_aa: CATRGQGFYNEQFF
clone_size: -; d_call: TRBD1; j_call: TRBJ2-7; v_call: TRBV25-1; cdr3_nt: TGTGCCAGCAGTGCTTGGGACAGCCAATACGAGCAGTACTTC; cdr3_aa: CASSAWDSQYEQYF
clone_size: -; d_call: -; j_call: TRBJ2-1; v_call: TRBV28; cdr3_nt: TGTGCCAGCAGTTTACGAAGCGCGGGCGAATGGCAGTTCTTC; cdr3_aa: CASSLRSAGEWQFF
clone_size: -; d_call: TRBD2; j_call: TRBJ2-7; v_call: TRBV29-1; cdr3_nt: TGCAGCGCGACTAGCGGGAGGATCTACGAGCAGTACTTC; cdr3_aa: CSATSGRIYEQYF
clone_size: few; d_call: -; j_call: TRBJ1-1; v_call: TRBV18; cdr3_nt: TGTGCCAGCTCACTACAGGGTAAGACTGAAGCTTTCTTT; cdr3_aa: CASSLQGKTEAFF
clone_size: once; d_call: -; j_call: TRBJ2-3; v_call: TRBV6-1; cdr3_nt: TGTGCCAGCAGTGGGCAGGGCAGCACAGATACGCAGTATTTT; cdr3_aa: CASSGQGSTDTQYF
clone_size: -; d_call: TRBD1; j_call: TRBJ1-2; v_call: TRBV27; cdr3_nt: TGTGCCAGCACCTTGGGGGACAGGGACGGGCAGGACTATGGCTACACCTTC; cdr3_aa: CASTLGDRDGQDYGYTF
clone_size: -; d_call: -; j_call: TRBJ1-1; v_call: TRBV28; cdr3_nt: TGTGCCAGCAGTTTAGGGGCAGGGTGGGGGAACACTGAAGCTTTCTTT; cdr3_aa: CASSLGAGWGNTEAFF
clone_size: -; d_call: TRBD1; j_call: TRBJ2-5; v_call: TRBV9; cdr3_nt: TGTGCCAGCAGCGCGGGGACAGGGCCCGAGACCCAGTACTTC; cdr3_aa: CASSAGTGPETQYF
clone_size: -; d_call: -; j_call: TRBJ2-1; v_call: TRBV28; cdr3_nt: TGTGCCACTACGGGACAAAACTACAATGAGCAGTTCTTC; cdr3_aa: CATTGQNYNEQFF
clone_size: -; d_call: -; j_call: TRBJ2-7; v_call: TRBV18; cdr3_nt: TGTGCCAGCTCACCACCTTCAGGAGCGGGCGAGCAGTACTTC; cdr3_aa: CASSPPSGAGEQYF
clone_size: -; d_call: -; j_call: TRBJ2-7; v_call: TRBV7-9; cdr3_nt: TGTTCCAGCAGCTCATCAGGGATCGTCACCTACGAGCAGTACTTC; cdr3_aa: CSSSSSGIVTYEQYF
clone_size: -; d_call: -; j_call: TRBJ2-4; v_call: TRBV6-5; cdr3_nt: TGTGCCAGCAGGGGTAGCGGTCTAGCCAAAAACATTCAGTACTTC; cdr3_aa: CASRGSGLAKNIQYF
clone_size: -; d_call: -; j_call: TRBJ2-7; v_call: TRBV9; cdr3_nt: TGTGCCAGCAGCCCTCGTGGGGAGCTCGGCGAGCAGTACTTC; cdr3_aa: CASSPRGELGEQYF
clone_size: few; d_call: TRBD2; j_call: TRBJ2-1; v_call: TRBV6-4; cdr3_nt: TGTGCCAGCAGTGTTTTGCGGGGGAGCTCCTACAATGAGCAGTTCTTC; cdr3_aa: CASSVLRGSSYNEQFF
clone_size: few; d_call: -; j_call: TRBJ1-2; v_call: TRBV6-5; cdr3_nt: TGTGCCAGCAGTGAAACCCTCCCGGGTGGCTACACCTTC; cdr3_aa: CASSETLPGGYTF
clone_size: -; d_call: -; j_call: TRBJ2-7; v_call: TRBV28; cdr3_nt: TGTGCCAGCGGATCTACAGGCCCCGCGGAAGAGCAGTACTTC; cdr3_aa: CASGSTGPAEEQYF
clone_size: once; d_call: TRBD1; j_call: TRBJ1-2; v_call: TRBV6-1; cdr3_nt: TGTGCCAGCAGTGAGAACAGGGGGCCTAGCTATGGCTACACCTTC; cdr3_aa: CASSENRGPSYGYTF
clone_size: -; d_call: -; j_call: TRBJ2-3; v_call: TRBV29-1; cdr3_nt: TGCAGCGTTAGGGCGGGCGTAACAGATACGCAGTATTTT; cdr3_aa: CSVRAGVTDTQYF
clone_size: -; d_call: -; j_call: TRBJ1-5; v_call: TRBV28; cdr3_nt: TGTGCCAGCAGTTCCGACGACCGACTGAATCAGCCCCAGCATTTT; cdr3_aa: CASSSDDRLNQPQHF
clone_size: -; d_call: TRBD1; j_call: TRBJ1-2; v_call: TRBV29-1; cdr3_nt: TGCAGCGTTGGGGGACAGGGGCTTGGCTACACCTTC; cdr3_aa: CSVGGQGLGYTF
clone_size: -; d_call: -; j_call: TRBJ1-5; v_call: TRBV6-5; cdr3_nt: TGTGCCAGCAGTTACCCGGAAGAGAGGGATCAGCCCCAGCATTTT; cdr3_aa: CASSYPEERDQPQHF
clone_size: -; d_call: TRBD2; j_call: TRBJ2-3; v_call: TRBV27; cdr3_nt: TGTGCCAGCAGTCTAGGAGCGGGGATTAGCACAGATACGCAGTATTTT; cdr3_aa: CASSLGAGISTDTQYF